These T cell receptor beta chains were read from a single sample in a study of identical twins' blood T cells. MiXCR was run by TCRdb on the 5' RACE reads, yielding one entry per CDR3 protein. This sample yields a few hundred thousand distinct CDR3 sequences, of which 28% are seen a single time; about 6% belongs to the top ten. Sequencing used PBMCs. These receptor sequences come from a woman between 18 and 50 years old in good health. The CDR3 runs from the conserved cysteine through the conserved F or W. A D gene is named only where the DNA matches it firmly. Expanded clones get a size class; other rows say once, few or many, or leave the size out.

clone_size	v_call	j_call	d_call	cdr3_aa	cdr3_nt
.	TRBV7-2	TRBJ1-4	.	CASSLKGGGNEKLFF	TGTGCCAGCAGCCTCAAAGGGGGGGGAAATGAAAAACTGTTTTTT
few	TRBV10-3	TRBJ2-7	.	CAISESKVGYYEQYF	TGTGCCATCAGTGAGTCGAAGGTAGGGTACTACGAGCAGTACTTC
.	TRBV5-1	TRBJ2-7	.	CASSLSGQGFSYEQYF	TGCGCCAGCAGCTTGTCTGGCCAGGGGTTCTCCTACGAGCAGTACTTC
.	TRBV7-9	TRBJ1-1	.	CASSLTVPEAFF	TGTGCCAGCAGCTTAACGGTACCTGAAGCTTTCTTT
.	TRBV7-9	TRBJ2-1	.	CASSLGLTYNEQFF	TGTGCCAGCAGCTTAGGCCTAACCTACAATGAGCAGTTCTTC
.	TRBV19	TRBJ2-3	.	CASSPGRKNTDTQYF	TGTGCCAGTAGTCCCGGTAGAAAGAACACAGATACGCAGTATTTT
few	TRBV4-3	TRBJ2-7	.	CASSQVSGSSYEQYF	TGCGCCAGCAGCCAAGTGAGCGGTAGCTCCTACGAGCAGTACTTC
.	TRBV6-2/TRBV6-3	TRBJ1-5	.	CASSFGGVYSNQPQHF	TGTGCCAGCAGTTTTGGGGGAGTTTATAGCAATCAGCCCCAGCATTTT
.	TRBV29-1	TRBJ2-1	TRBD2	CSVNLLAAQQFF	TGCAGCGTTAACCTCCTAGCGGCGCAGCAGTTCTTC
.	TRBV20-1	TRBJ2-7	.	CSARGAPNPYEQYF	TGCAGTGCGAGGGGGGCTCCCAACCCCTACGAGCAGTACTTC
.	TRBV18	TRBJ1-5	.	CASSPTGYSFGQPQHF	TGTGCCAGCTCACCAACCGGGTACAGTTTCGGTCAGCCCCAGCATTTT
.	TRBV5-1	TRBJ2-1	TRBD2	CASSRTSGDGNEQFF	TGCGCCAGCAGCAGAACTAGCGGGGATGGCAATGAGCAGTTCTTC
many	TRBV4-2	TRBJ1-1	TRBD1	CASSQGTATEAFF	TGTGCCAGCAGTCAAGGGACAGCCACTGAAGCTTTCTTT
.	TRBV7-9	TRBJ2-7	.	CASSLVSTYEQYF	TGTGCCAGCAGCTTAGTTTCCACCTACGAGCAGTACTTC